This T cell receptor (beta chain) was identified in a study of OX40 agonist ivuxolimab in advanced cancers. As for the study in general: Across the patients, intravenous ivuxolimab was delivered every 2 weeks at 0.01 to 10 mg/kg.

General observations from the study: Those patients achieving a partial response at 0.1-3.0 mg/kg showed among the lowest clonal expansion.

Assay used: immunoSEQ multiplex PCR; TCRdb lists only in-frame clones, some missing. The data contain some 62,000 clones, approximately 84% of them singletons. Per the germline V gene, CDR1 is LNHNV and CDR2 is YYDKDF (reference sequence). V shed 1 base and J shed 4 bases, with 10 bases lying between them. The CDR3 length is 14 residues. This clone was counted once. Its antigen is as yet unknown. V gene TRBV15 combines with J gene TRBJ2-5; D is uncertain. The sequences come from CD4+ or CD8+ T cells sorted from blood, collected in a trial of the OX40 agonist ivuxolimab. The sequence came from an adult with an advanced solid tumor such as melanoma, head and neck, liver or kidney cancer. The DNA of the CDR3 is TGTGCCACCAGCAGAGTTGGTAGTTTAGAGACCCAGTACTTC. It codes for CATSRVGSLETQYF.